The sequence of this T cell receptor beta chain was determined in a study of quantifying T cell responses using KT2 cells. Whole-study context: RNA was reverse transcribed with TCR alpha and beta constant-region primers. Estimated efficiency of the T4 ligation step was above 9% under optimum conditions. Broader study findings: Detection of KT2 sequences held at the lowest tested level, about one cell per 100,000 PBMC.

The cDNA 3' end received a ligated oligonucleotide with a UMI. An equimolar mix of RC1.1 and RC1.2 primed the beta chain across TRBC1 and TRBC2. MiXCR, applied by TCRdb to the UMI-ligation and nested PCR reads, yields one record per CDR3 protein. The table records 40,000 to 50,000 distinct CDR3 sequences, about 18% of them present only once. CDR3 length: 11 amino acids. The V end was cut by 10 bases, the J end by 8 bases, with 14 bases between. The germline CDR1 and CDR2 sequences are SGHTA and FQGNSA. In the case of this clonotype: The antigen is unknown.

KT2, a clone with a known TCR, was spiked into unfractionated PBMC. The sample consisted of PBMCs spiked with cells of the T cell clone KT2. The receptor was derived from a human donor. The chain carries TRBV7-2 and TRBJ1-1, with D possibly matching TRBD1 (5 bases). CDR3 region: CATSGGAEAFF. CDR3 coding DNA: TGTGCCACCTCGGGAGGGGCAGAAGCTTTCTTT.